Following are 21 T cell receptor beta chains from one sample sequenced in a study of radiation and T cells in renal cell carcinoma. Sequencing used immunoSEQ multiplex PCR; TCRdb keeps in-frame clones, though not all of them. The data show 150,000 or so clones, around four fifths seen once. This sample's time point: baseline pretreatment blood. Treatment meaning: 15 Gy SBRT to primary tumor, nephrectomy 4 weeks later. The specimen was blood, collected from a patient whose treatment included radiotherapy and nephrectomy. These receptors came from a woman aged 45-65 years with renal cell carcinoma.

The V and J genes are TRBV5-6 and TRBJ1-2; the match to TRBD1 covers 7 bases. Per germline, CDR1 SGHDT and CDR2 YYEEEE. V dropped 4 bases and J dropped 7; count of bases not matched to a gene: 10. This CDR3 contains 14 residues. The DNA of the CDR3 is TGTGCCAGCAGCCAGGGATGGAGGGGGCCTGGCTACACCTTC. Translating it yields CASSQGWRGPGYTF.

As DNA, the CDR3 is TGTGCCAGCAGCACGAGACAGGGGGCTCCTGGGGCCAACGTCCTGACTTTC. Protein: CASSTRQGAPGANVLTF. The chain couples TRBV7-9 to TRBJ2-6; 10 positions agree with TRBD1. The CDR3 length is 17 residues. Germline V gene sequence: CDR1 SEHNR, CDR2 FQNEAQ (reference sequence). V was clipped by 5 bases and J by 2 bases; unmatched bases: 6. The full variable domain, rest sourced from reference TRBV7-9 and TRBJ2-6, is DTGVSQNPRHKITKRGQNVTFRCDPISEHNRLYWYRQTLGQGPEFLTYFQNEAQLEKSRLLSDRFSAERPKGSFSTLEIQRTEQGDSAMYLCASSTRQGAPGANVLTFGAGSRLTVL.

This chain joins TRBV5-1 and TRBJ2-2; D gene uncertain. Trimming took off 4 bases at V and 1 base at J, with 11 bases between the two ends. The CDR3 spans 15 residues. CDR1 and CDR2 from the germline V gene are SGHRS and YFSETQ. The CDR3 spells CASSPDAQNTGELFF. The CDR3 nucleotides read TGCGCCAGCAGCCCGGATGCGCAGAACACCGGGGAGCTGTTTTTT.

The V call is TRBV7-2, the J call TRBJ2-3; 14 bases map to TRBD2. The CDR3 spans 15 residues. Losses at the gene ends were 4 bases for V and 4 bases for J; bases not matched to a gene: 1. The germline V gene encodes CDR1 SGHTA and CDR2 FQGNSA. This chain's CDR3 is CASSWGLAGADTQYF. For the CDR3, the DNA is TGTGCCAGCAGCTGGGGACTAGCGGGAGCAGATACGCAGTATTTT.

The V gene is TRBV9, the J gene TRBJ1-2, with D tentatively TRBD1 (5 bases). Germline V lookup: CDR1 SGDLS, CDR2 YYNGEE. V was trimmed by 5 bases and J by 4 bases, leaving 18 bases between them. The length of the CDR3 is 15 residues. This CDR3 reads CASSFTQGLGYGYTF. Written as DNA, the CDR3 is TGTGCCAGCAGTTTTACTCAGGGTTTGGGCTATGGCTACACCTTC.

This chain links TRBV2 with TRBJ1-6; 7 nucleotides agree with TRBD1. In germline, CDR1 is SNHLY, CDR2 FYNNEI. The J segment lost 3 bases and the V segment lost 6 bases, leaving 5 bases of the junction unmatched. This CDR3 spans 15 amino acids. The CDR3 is CASSRDSLYNSPLHF. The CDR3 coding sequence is TGTGCCAGCAGCCGGGACAGCCTCTATAATTCACCCCTCCACTTT.

CDR3 protein: CASSSQGTSEKLFF. CDR3 DNA: TGTGCCAGCAGCTCACAGGGGACGAGTGAAAAACTGTTTTTT. V usage is TRBV7-2 and J usage is TRBJ1-4, with 7 bases identical to TRBD1. The J segment lost 7 bases and the V segment lost 4 bases, leaving 6 bases of the junction unmatched. The CDR3 has 14 residues. Germline CDR1 reads SGHTA; CDR2 reads FQGNSA. Complete variable domain (other parts from reference TRBV7-2 and TRBJ1-4): GAGVSQSPSNKVTEKGKDVELRCDPISGHTALYWYRQSLGQGLEFLIYFQGNSAPDKSGLPSDRFSAERTGGSVSTLTIQRTQQEDSAVYLCASSSQGTSEKLFFGSGTQLSVL.

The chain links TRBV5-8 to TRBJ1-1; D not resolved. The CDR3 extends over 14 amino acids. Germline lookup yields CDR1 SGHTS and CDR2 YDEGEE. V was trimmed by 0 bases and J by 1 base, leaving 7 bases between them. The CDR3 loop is CASSLEWGNTEAFF. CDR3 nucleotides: TGTGCCAGCAGCTTGGAGTGGGGGAACACTGAAGCTTTCTTT. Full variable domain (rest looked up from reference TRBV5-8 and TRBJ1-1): EAGVTQSPTHLIKTRGQQATLRCSPISGHTSVYWYQQALGLGLQFLLWYDEGEERNRGNFPPRFSGRQFPNYSSELNVNALELEDSALYLCASSLEWGNTEAFFGQGTRLTVV.

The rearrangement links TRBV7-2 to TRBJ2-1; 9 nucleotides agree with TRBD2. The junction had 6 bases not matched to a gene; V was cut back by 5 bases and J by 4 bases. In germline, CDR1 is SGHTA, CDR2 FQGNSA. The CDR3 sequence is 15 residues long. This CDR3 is CASSVTSGRYNEQFF. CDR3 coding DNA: TGTGCCAGCAGCGTAACTAGCGGGCGATACAATGAGCAGTTCTTC.

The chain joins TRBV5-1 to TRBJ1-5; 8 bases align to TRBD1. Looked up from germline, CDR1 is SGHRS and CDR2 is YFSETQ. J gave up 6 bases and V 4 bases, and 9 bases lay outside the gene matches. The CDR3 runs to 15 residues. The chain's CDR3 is CASSVAGQGGQPQHF. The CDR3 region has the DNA TGCGCCAGCAGCGTAGCAGGACAGGGAGGTCAGCCCCAGCATTTT.

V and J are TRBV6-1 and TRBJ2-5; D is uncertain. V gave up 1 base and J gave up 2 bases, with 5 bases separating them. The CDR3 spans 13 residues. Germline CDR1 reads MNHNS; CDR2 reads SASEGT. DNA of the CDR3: TGTGCCAGCAGTGAAGTAGGACAAGAGACCCAGTACTTC. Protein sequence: CASSEVGQETQYF.

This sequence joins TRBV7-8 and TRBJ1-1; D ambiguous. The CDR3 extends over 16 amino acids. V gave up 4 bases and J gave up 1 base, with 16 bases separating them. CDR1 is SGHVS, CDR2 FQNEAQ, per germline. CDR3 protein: CASSSRQLSPNTEAFF. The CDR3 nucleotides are TGTGCCAGCAGCTCCCGACAACTGAGCCCGAACACTGAAGCTTTCTTT.

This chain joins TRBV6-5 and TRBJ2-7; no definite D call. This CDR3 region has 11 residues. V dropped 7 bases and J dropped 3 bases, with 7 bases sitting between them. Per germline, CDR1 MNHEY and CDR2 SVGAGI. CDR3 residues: CASTYSYEQYF. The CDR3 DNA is TGTGCCAGCACCTACAGCTACGAGCAGTACTTC.

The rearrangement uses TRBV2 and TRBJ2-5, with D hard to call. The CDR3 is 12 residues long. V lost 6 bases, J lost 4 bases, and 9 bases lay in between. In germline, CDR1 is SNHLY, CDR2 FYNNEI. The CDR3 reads CASRPPSETQYF. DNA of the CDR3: TGTGCCAGCAGACCACCTTCAGAGACCCAGTACTTC.

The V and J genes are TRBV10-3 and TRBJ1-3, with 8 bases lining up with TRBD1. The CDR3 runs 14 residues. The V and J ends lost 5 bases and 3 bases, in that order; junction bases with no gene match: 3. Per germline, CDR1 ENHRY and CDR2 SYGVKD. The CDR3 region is CAISPGGGGNTIYF. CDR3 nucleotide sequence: TGTGCCATCAGTCCAGGGGGCGGTGGAAACACCATATATTTT.

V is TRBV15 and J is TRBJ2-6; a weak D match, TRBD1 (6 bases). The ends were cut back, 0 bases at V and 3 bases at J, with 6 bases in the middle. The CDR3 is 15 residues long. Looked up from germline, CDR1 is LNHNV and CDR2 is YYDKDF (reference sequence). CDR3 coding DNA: TGTGCCACCAGCAGAGAACAGGGTGGGGCCAACGTCCTGACTTTC. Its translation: CATSREQGGANVLTF.

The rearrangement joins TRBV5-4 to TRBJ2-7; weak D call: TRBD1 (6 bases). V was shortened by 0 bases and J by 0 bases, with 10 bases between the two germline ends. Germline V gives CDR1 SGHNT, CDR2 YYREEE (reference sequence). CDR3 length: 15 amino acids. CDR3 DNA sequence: TGTGCCAGCAGCTTGGGGCAGGGGCTCTCCTACGAGCAGTACTTC. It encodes CASSLGQGLSYEQYF. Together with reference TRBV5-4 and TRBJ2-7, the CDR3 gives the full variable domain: ETGVTQSPTHLIKTRGQQVTLRCSSQSGHNTVSWYQQALGQGPQFIFQYYREEENGRGNFPPRFSGLQFPNYSSELNVNALELDDSALYLCASSLGQGLSYEQYFGPGTRLTVT.

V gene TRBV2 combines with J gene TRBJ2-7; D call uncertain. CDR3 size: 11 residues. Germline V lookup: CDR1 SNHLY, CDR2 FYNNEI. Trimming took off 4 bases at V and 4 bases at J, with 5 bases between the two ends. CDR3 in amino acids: CASSAKYEQYF. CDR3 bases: TGTGCCAGCAGTGCCAAGTACGAGCAGTACTTC.

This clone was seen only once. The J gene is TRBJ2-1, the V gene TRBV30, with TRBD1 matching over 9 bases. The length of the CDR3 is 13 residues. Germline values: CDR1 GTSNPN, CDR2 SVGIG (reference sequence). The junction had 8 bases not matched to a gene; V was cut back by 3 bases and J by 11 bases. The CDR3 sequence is CAWRGTGFMKQFF. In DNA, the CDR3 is TGTGCCTGGAGAGGGACAGGGTTCATGAAGCAGTTCTTC.

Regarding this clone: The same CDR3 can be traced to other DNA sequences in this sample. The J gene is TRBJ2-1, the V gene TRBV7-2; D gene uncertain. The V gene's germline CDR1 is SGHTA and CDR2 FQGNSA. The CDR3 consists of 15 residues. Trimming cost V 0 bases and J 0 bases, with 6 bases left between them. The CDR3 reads CASSLASSSYNEQFF. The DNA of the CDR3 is TGTGCCAGCAGCTTAGCGAGTAGCTCCTACAATGAGCAGTTCTTC.

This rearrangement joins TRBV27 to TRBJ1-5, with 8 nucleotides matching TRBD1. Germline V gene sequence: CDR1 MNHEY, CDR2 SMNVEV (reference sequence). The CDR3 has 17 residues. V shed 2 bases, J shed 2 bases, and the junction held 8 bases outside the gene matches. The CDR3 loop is CASSLHATGEGNQPQHF. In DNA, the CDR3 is TGTGCCAGCAGTTTACACGCGACAGGGGAGGGCAATCAGCCCCAGCATTTT.